This T cell receptor beta chain appears in the sequencing data of a study of blood T cell repertoires in COVID-19. Study-level information: The study drew acute and convalescent COVID-19 samples from the United States, Italy and Spain.

Germline CDR1 LNHDA, CDR2 SQIVND (reference sequence). The CDR3 contains 15 residues. Trimming stripped 2 bases from V and 0 bases from J, with 8 bases between. Source study methods: From reference gene primer amplification, estimates of nucleated cell counts were derived. The method was immunoSEQ multiplex PCR; TCRdb's version includes in-frame clones alone and lacks a portion of them. That table gives V, J and clone size, and the DNA gave D and trimming. This table has under 250,000 clones, 80% appearing once. Sequencing used PBMCs or T cells enriched from blood (not recorded which). This TCR came from a man aged 30 to 39 with acute COVID-19. The chain has TRBV19 and TRBJ1-3; D is unclear. Written as DNA, the CDR3 is TGTGCCAGTAGTATAACAGAAAACTCTGGAAACACCATATATTTT. It encodes CASSITENSGNTIYF.